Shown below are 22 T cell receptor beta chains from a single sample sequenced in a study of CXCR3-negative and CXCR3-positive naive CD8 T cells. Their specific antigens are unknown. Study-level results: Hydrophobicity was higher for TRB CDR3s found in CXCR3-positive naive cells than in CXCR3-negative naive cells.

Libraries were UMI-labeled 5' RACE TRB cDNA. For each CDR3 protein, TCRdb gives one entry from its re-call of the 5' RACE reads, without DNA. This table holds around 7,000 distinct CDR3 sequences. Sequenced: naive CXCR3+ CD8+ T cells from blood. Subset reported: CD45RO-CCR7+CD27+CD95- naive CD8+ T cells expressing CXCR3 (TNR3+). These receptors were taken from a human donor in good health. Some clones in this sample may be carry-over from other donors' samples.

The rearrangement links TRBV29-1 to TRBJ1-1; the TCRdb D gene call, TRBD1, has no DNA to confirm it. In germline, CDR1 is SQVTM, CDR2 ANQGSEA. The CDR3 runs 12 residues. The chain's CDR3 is CSVVGTWPEAFF.

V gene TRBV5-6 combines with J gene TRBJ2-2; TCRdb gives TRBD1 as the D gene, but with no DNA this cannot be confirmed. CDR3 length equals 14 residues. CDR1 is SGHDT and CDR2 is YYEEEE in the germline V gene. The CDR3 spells CASSMTGVPGELFF.

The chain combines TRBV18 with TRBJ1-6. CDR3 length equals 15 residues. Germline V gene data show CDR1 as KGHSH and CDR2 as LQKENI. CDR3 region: CASSQGGEGGSPLHF.

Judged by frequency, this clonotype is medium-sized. The CDR3 sequence is CSAFLGTSAPSSYNEQFF. The chain links TRBV20-1 to TRBJ2-1; the TCRdb call, TRBD2, lacks DNA for checking. The CDR3 is 18 residues long. Germline loops: CDR1 DFQATT, CDR2 SNEGSKA (reference sequence).

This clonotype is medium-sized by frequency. The CDR3 loop reads CASSVGRDVRTDTQYF. The chain combines TRBV9 with TRBJ2-3; as DNA is missing, the TRBD1 call by TCRdb cannot be tested. Per germline, CDR1 SGDLS and CDR2 YYNGEE. The CDR3 is 16 amino acids.

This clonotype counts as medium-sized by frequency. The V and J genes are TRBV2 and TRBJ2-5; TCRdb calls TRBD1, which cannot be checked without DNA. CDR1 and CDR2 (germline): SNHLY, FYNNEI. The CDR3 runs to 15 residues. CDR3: CASSETWTGSETQYF.

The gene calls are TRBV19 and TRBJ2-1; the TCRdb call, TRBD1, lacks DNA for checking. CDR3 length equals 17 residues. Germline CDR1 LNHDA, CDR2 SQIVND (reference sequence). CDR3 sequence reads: CASSMEFGTGGGNEQFF.

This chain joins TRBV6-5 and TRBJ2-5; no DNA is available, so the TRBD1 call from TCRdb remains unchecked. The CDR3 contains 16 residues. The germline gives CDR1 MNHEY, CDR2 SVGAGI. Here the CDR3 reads CASSYAPRGLRETQYF.

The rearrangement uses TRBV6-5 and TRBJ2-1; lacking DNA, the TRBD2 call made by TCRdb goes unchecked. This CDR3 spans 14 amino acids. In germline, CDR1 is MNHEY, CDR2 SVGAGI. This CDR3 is CASRGLAINNEQFF.

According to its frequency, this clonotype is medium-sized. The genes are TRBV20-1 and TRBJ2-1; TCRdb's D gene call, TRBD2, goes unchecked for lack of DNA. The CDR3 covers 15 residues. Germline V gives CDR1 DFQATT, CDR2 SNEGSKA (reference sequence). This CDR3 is CSADAPGLAGDEQFF.

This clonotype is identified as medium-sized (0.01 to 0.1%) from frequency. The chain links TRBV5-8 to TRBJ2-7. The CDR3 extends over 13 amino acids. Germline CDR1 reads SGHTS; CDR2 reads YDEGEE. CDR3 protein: CASSLSRAYEQYF.

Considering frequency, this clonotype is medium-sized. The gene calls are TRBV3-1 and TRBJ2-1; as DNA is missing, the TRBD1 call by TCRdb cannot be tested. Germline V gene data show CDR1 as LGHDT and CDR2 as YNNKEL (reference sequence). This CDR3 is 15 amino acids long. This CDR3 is CASSEVRGGMDEQFF.

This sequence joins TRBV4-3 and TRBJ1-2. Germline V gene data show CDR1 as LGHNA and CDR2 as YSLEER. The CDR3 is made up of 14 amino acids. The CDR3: CASSRGNPGSGYTF.

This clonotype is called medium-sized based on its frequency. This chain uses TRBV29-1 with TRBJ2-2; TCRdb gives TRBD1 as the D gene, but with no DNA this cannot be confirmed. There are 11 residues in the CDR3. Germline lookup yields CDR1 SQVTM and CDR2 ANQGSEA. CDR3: CSATGTGELFF.

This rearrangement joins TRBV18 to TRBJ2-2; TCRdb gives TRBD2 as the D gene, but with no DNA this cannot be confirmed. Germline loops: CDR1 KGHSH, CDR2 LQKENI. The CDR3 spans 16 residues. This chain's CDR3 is CASSPQLAGNTGELFF.

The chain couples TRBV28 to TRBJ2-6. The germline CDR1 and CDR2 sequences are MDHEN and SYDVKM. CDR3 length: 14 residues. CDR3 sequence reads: CASSLSIGANVLTF.

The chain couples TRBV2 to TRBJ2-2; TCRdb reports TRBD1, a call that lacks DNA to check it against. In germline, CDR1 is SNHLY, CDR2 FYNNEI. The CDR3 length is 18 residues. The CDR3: CASSHPLDRGPGTGELFF. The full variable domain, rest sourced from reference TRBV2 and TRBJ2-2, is EPEVTQTPSHQVTQMGQEVILRCVPISNHLYFYWYRQILGQKVEFLVSFYNNEISEKSEIFDDQFSVERPDGSNFTLKIRSTKLEDSAMYFCASSHPLDRGPGTGELFFGEGSRLTVL.

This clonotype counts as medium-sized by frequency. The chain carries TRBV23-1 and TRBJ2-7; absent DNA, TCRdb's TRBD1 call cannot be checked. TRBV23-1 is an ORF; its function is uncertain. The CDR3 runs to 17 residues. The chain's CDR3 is CASSQPLGGGATYEQYF.

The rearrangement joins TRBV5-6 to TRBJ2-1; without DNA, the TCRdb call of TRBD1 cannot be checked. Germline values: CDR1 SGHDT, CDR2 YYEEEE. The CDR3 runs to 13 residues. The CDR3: CASSWTGYNEQFF. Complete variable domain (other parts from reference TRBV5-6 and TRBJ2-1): DAGVTQSPTHLIKTRGQQVTLRCSPKSGHDTVSWYQQALGQGPQFIFQYYEEEERQRGNFPDRFSGHQFPNYSSELNVNALLLGDSALYLCASSWTGYNEQFFGPGTRLTVL.

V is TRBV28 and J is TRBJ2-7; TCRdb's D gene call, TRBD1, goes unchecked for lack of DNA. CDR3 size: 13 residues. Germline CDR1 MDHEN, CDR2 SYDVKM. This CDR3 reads CASRGQGGYEQYF. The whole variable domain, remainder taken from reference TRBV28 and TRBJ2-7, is DVKVTQSSRYLVKRTGEKVFLECVQDMDHENMFWYRQDPGLGLRLIYFSYDVKMKEKGDIPEGYSVSREKKERFSLILESASTNQTSMYLCASRGQGGYEQYFGPGTRLTVT.

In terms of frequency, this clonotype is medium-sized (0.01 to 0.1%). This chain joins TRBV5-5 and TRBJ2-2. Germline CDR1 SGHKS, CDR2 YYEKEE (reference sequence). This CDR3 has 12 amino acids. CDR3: CASSRVTGELFF. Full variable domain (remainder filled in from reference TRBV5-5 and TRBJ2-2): DAGVTQSPTHLIKTRGQQVTLRCSPISGHKSVSWYQQVLGQGPQFIFQYYEKEERGRGNFPDRFSARQFPNYSSELNVNALLLGDSALYLCASSRVTGELFFGEGSRLTVL.

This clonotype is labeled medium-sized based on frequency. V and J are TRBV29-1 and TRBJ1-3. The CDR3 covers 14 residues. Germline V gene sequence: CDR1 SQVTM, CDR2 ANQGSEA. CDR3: CSVVYRGSGNTIYF.